This entry concerns a single T cell receptor beta chain. What it binds is not known. The table came from immunoSEQ multiplex PCR; TCRdb's copy has only in-frame clones and leaves some out. This sample has more than 2 million clones; about 95% occur once, and the top ten carry 0.9% to 1.3%. The data are from a study of shared clonotypes between healthy human individuals. Study-level information: The study enrolled two women and three men aged 18 to 49. Study-wide results and caveats: Collection of samples was limited to blood; tissue repertoires likely differ. Shared clonotypes: about 4.6% naive CD4, around 4% naive CD8, about 2.5% memory CD4, under 0.45% memory CD8.

CD45RO-negative, CCR7-selected cells formed the naive CD8 fraction, which excluded terminally differentiated effector memory CD45RA+ cells. The TCR comes from a man aged 18 to 30 in good health. Sequenced input: naive CD8+ T cells sorted from blood.

CDR3 sequence: CASSQQQGMNTEAFF. CDR3 in DNA: TGCGCCAGCAGCCAGCAACAGGGAATGAACACTGAAGCTTTCTTT. This chain joins TRBV4-1 and TRBJ1-1, with TRBD1 as a possible D gene (6 bases). V lost 3 bases, J lost 0 bases, and 11 bases lay in between. The CDR3 contains 15 residues. Germline lookup yields CDR1 MGHRA and CDR2 YSYEKL.